The 9 T cell receptor beta chains presented below share a single source sample, sequenced in a study of T cell responses to AZD1222 COVID-19 vaccine (dated by TCRdb to the early 2020s). Libraries were prepared through the immunoSEQ multiplex PCR assay. TCRdb took over this immuneACCESS table, retaining in-frame rearrangements with V and J assigned. Such tables are incomplete; in checked studies, under half of the missing clones stem from an unresolved V gene, and the remainder is unexplained. The sample table holds 140,000 or so clones, of which 85% to 90% were seen once. Of the sample, approximately 3% falls within the top ten clones. The time point label for this specimen denotes: about 28 days (+/-7) after the second vaccine dose. Sequencing was performed on peripheral blood, taken 28 days after the second AZD1222 dose. The receptors shown here come from an adult who received the AZD1222 COVID-19 vaccine.

The gene calls are TRBV14 and TRBJ2-1, with 8 nucleotides matching TRBD2. The CDR3 has 16 amino acids. The V and J ends lost 1 base and 2 bases, in that order; junction bases with no gene match: 4. The germline V gene has CDR1 SGHDN and CDR2 FVKESK. The DNA for the CDR3 is TGTGCCAGCAGCCAAGGGGAGACTAGCGCCTACAATGAGCAGTTCTTC. Translated: CASSQGETSAYNEQFF.

This chain uses TRBV14 with TRBJ2-2; tentative D call: TRBD2 (6 bases). Germline CDR1 is SGHDN and CDR2 is FVKESK. Trimming stripped 6 bases from V and 6 bases from J, with 8 bases between. The CDR3 has 12 residues. The CDR3 DNA reads TGTGCCAGCAGTTGGGGGGCCGGGGAGCTGTTTTTT. Translated: CASSWGAGELFF.

The V gene is TRBV3-1 (or the pseudogene TRBV3-2), the J gene TRBJ1-5, with D hard to call. From germline, CDR1 is LGHDT and CDR2 YNNKEL (reference sequence). With 3 bases removed from V and 4 bases from J, the gap between germline ends came to 10 bases. CDR3 length: 14 residues. The CDR3 DNA follows: TGTGCCAGCAGCCAGGACCTTTTTAATCAGCCCCAGCATTTT. This sequence encodes CASSQDLFNQPQHF.

V usage is TRBV2 and J usage is TRBJ1-3, with a weak D call TRBD1 (6 bases). V lost 2 bases, J lost 4 bases, and 12 bases lay in between. Germline CDR1 reads SNHLY; CDR2 reads FYNNEI. This CDR3 comprises 15 residues. The chain's CDR3 is CASSESTGSGNTIYF. In DNA, the CDR3 is TGTGCCAGCAGTGAAAGCACAGGGTCCGGAAACACCATATATTTT. Filled out from reference TRBV2 and TRBJ1-3, the complete variable domain reads EPEVTQTPSHQVTQMGQEVILRCVPISNHLYFYWYRQILGQKVEFLVSFYNNEISEKSEIFDDQFSVERPDGSNFTLKIRSTKLEDSAMYFCASSESTGSGNTIYFGEGSWLTVV.

This clone was observed a single time. V and J are TRBV4-1 and TRBJ1-3, with D maybe TRBD1 (5 bases). Trimming took 3 bases from V and 2 from J, leaving 20 bases between them. The CDR3 consists of 18 residues. Germline CDR1 and CDR2: MGHRA and YSYEKL. The CDR3 here is CASSHTANPDTAGNTIYF. The CDR3 DNA sequence: TGCGCCAGCAGCCATACTGCAAACCCGGACACAGCTGGAAACACCATATATTTT.

This clone came up once. V gene TRBV4-1 combines with J gene TRBJ2-2, with D maybe TRBD2 (6 bases). CDR3 length equals 15 residues. V was trimmed by 1 base and J by 4 bases, leaving 10 bases between them. The germline V gene encodes CDR1 MGHRA and CDR2 YSYEKL. CDR3 region: CASSQGGRTTGELFF. The CDR3 nucleotides are TGCGCCAGCAGCCAAGGAGGGAGGACCACCGGGGAGCTGTTTTTT.

CDR3 residues: CAIRASTDTQYF. The DNA of the CDR3 is TGTGCCATCCGAGCTAGCACAGATACGCAGTATTTT. The genes are TRBV10-3 and TRBJ2-3; D is unresolved. CDR1 is ENHRY and CDR2 is SYGVKD in the germline V gene. This CDR3 comprises 12 residues. The V gene lost 8 bases and the J gene lost 0 bases, with 6 bases spanning the gap.

V and J are TRBV5-1 and TRBJ2-3; D not certain. Germline CDR1 SGHRS, CDR2 YFSETQ. This CDR3 is 16 amino acids long. The V end lost 4 bases, the J end lost 0 bases, and 15 bases lay between the germline ends. This CDR3 is CASSLPLGGSTDTQYF. The CDR3 coding sequence is TGCGCCAGCAGCCTGCCCTTGGGCGGTAGCACAGATACGCAGTATTTT.

The chain's CDR3 is CASSQDVGGNTGELFF. The CDR3 nucleotides are TGCGCCAGCAGCCAAGATGTGGGGGGGAACACCGGGGAGCTGTTTTTT. The rearrangement uses TRBV4-3 and TRBJ2-2, with D perhaps matching TRBD2 (6 bases). Trimming stripped 0 bases from V and 1 base from J, with 9 bases between. The CDR3 extends over 16 amino acids. Germline CDR1 LGHNA, CDR2 YSLEER.